This is a list of T cell receptor beta chains from one sample in a study of cytomegalovirus exposure and HLA in healthy donors. TCRdb's table, derived via immunoSEQ multiplex PCR, lists solely in-frame clones and lacks some. Counted here are tens of thousands of clones, 80% to 95% occurring once; the ten biggest clones make up approximately 4%. Source material: PBMCs. The source is a woman in her thirties in good health and CMV-seronegative. The CDR3 runs from the conserved cysteine through the conserved F or W. Fields, in order: D gene, clone size, V gene, J gene, CDR3 DNA, CDR3 protein. A D gene is named only where the DNA matches it firmly. Where a row states a size, it is once, few, many or the class of an expanded clone; other rows omit it.

-,-,TRBV5-6,TRBJ2-4,TGTGCCAGCAGCCTGACTAGACAAAACATTCAGTACTTC,CASSLTRQNIQYF
-,few,TRBV19,TRBJ2-7,TGTGCCAGTAGTATGGCGGGATCCGGTGTCTACGAGCAGTACTTC,CASSMAGSGVYEQYF
-,few,TRBV28,TRBJ2-1,TGTGCCAGCAGTTTAAGCCCTACAGAATACAATGAGCAGTTCTTC,CASSLSPTEYNEQFF
-,-,TRBV5-4,TRBJ2-3,TGTGCCAGCAGCTTGGGTCAGGGGAGTGCAGATACGCAGTATTTT,CASSLGQGSADTQYF
-,once,TRBV4-3,TRBJ2-7,TGCGCCAGCAGCCAAGGGGGCCTCTCCTACGAGCAGTACTTC,CASSQGGLSYEQYF
TRBD1,-,TRBV2,TRBJ2-6,TGTGCCAGCAGTCACGGAGACAGGGTTTCCGGGGCCAACGTCCTGACTTTC,CASSHGDRVSGANVLTF
TRBD1,-,TRBV29-1,TRBJ1-1,TGCAGCGTGTGGGACAGACTAACGGGGGCTGAAGCTTTCTTT,CSVWDRLTGAEAFF
-,once,TRBV6-5,TRBJ1-3,TGTGCCAGCAGTTACTCGAGATCTGGAAACACCATATATTTT,CASSYSRSGNTIYF
-,-,TRBV2,TRBJ1-1,TGTGCCAGCAGTGAATACTTCACTGAAGCTTTCTTT,CASSEYFTEAFF
TRBD1,-,TRBV28,TRBJ1-2,TGTGCCAGCAGTTTATACGGGACAGGGGGTTATAACTATGGCTACACCTTC,CASSLYGTGGYNYGYTF
-,-,TRBV19,TRBJ2-2,TGTGCCAGTACTAGTATTGGGTATGGGGAGCTGTTTTTT,CASTSIGYGELFF
TRBD2,-,TRBV28,TRBJ2-3,TGTGCCAGCAGTTTATCCCCAGCGGGAGGCACAGATACGCAGTATTTT,CASSLSPAGGTDTQYF
-,-,TRBV6-6,TRBJ2-1,TGTGCCAGCAGTTACTCGCAGACTAGAGACAATGAGCAGTTCTTC,CASSYSQTRDNEQFF
-,once,TRBV9,TRBJ2-1,TGTGCCAGCAGCGTAGGAGGCGGGAGAGGGGGTCGGAATGAGCAGTTCTTC,CASSVGGGRGGRNEQFF
-,-,TRBV11-2,TRBJ2-2,TGTGCCAGCAGCTTAGTAGAGGCCGGGGAGCTGTTTTTT,CASSLVEAGELFF
-,-,TRBV7-7,TRBJ1-5,TGTGCCAGCAGCTTTCGGGAGGATCAGCCCCAGCATTTT,CASSFREDQPQHF
TRBD2,once,TRBV9,TRBJ2-1,TGTGCCAGCAGCGTAGGCCCTAGCGGGGGGCCCTCCTACAATGAGCAGTTCTTC,CASSVGPSGGPSYNEQFF
-,-,TRBV4-3,TRBJ1-2,TGCGCCAGCAGCCAAGAACAGGGTCCCTATGGCTACACCTTC,CASSQEQGPYGYTF
-,-,TRBV28,TRBJ1-2,TGTGCCAGCAGTTTAGTGCCAGGGGACTATGGCTACACCTTC,CASSLVPGDYGYTF
TRBD1,-,TRBV29-1,TRBJ2-7,TGCAGCGTTGATACCGGGACAGGGGGTTACGAGCAGTACTTC,CSVDTGTGGYEQYF
-,-,TRBV2,TRBJ2-3,TGTGCCAGCAGTTACAGGGGGGGGGTCACAGATACGCAGTATTTT,CASSYRGGVTDTQYF
TRBD1,-,TRBV28,TRBJ2-7,TGTGCCAGCATCCCGTTTCGAAAGGGGGCGATCGAGCAGTACTTC,CASIPFRKGAIEQYF
-,-,TRBV5-1,TRBJ1-3,TGCGCCAGCAACTTGGATGGGGCAAGGGGAAACACCATATATTTT,CASNLDGARGNTIYF
TRBD1,once,TRBV19,TRBJ2-6,TGTGCCAGTAGGGACAGGGGAGGAGCCTCTGGGGCCAACGTCCTGACTTTC,CASRDRGGASGANVLTF
TRBD1,-,TRBV5-1,TRBJ1-2,TGCGCCAGCAGACTACAGGGGGCAGATGGCTACACCTTC,CASRLQGADGYTF
-,-,TRBV5-6,TRBJ1-2,TGTGCCAGCAGCCCGCGGGGGCGCAGGACGGGTGGCTACACCTTC,CASSPRGRRTGGYTF
-,-,TRBV2,TRBJ2-5,TGTGCCAGCAAAGGGACTTTCCTAGGAGAGACCCAGTACTTC,CASKGTFLGETQYF
-,-,TRBV19,TRBJ1-2,TGTGCCAGTAGTAGGCAGGGGAGTACCTATGGCTACACCTTC,CASSRQGSTYGYTF
-,-,TRBV27,TRBJ2-2,TGTGCCAGCAGTTTACAGGGGTTGTTCGGCACCGGGGAGCTGTTTTTT,CASSLQGLFGTGELFF
TRBD1,-,TRBV10-1,TRBJ2-7,TGCGCCAGGTGGCGGGACAGGGGGCCCCACGAGCAGTACTTC,CARWRDRGPHEQYF
TRBD1,-,TRBV5-1,TRBJ1-2,TGCGCCAGCAGCTTGGACAGGGACAGCTATGGCTACACCTTC,CASSLDRDSYGYTF
-,once,TRBV12-5,TRBJ2-3,TGTGCTAGTGGTTTGGTAAAAGGGGGGGGCACAGATACGCAGTATTTT,CASGLVKGGGTDTQYF
-,-,TRBV28,TRBJ2-1,TGTGCCAGCAGTTTAACCGGGATATACAATGAGCAGTTCTTC,CASSLTGIYNEQFF
-,-,TRBV7-3,TRBJ2-1,TGTGCCAGCAGCTTTCAGCGCGGGCCCTACAATGAGCAGTTCTTC,CASSFQRGPYNEQFF
TRBD1,few,TRBV7-2,TRBJ1-5,TGTGCCAGCAGCCTGGGACAGGGAGATCAGCCCCAGCATTTT,CASSLGQGDQPQHF
TRBD2,-,TRBV7-3,TRBJ2-7,TGTGCCAGCAGCTTTCACCCGACTGAGCGGGGGCGCTACGAGCAGTACTTC,CASSFHPTERGRYEQYF
-,-,TRBV6-5,TRBJ1-6,TGTGCCAGCACCCTTGCCCTGGGCAGTTCACCCCTCCACTTT,CASTLALGSSPLHF
-,-,TRBV19,TRBJ2-5,TGTGCCAGTAGTCCAGCTCTAGCGACGGAGACCCAGTACTTC,CASSPALATETQYF
TRBD2,-,TRBV4-3,TRBJ2-3,TGCGCCAGCAGCCAAGAAGCGGGGCGAGATACGCAGTATTTT,CASSQEAGRDTQYF
TRBD2,-,TRBV4-1,TRBJ2-1,TGCGCCAGCAGTATACTAGCGGGAGCTGCGGATGAGCAGTTCTTC,CASSILAGAADEQFF
-,-,TRBV19,TRBJ1-1,TGTGCCAGTAGCGACTTGGGGGGTCGTCCTGAAGCTTTCTTT,CASSDLGGRPEAFF
-,-,TRBV15,TRBJ2-1,TGTGCCACCAGCAGAGGCCGGGGAAACTACAATGAGCAGTTCTTC,CATSRGRGNYNEQFF
TRBD2,-,TRBV7-2,TRBJ2-3,TGTGCCAGCAGCTCGTCTAGCGGGGTAGGCACAGATACGCAGTATTTT,CASSSSSGVGTDTQYF
TRBD1,-,TRBV5-1,TRBJ2-5,TGCGCCAGCAGCCCAAGGACAGGGCTTGAGACCCAGTACTTC,CASSPRTGLETQYF
-,once,TRBV27,TRBJ2-7,TGTGCCAGCAGAGACAGACCCAGCTCCTACGAGCAGTACTTC,CASRDRPSSYEQYF
-,-,TRBV19,TRBJ1-2,TGTGCCAGTAGTCGTGGTGGAGACTATGGCTACACCTTC,CASSRGGDYGYTF
-,-,TRBV7-8,TRBJ1-2,TGTGCCAGCAGCCAGTTGTTCGATTTGCCCGGGGGCTATGGCTACACCTTC,CASSQLFDLPGGYGYTF
TRBD1,few,TRBV10-3,TRBJ1-2,TGTGCCATCAGTTCGGGACAGGGGGCCTTTGGCTACACCTTC,CAISSGQGAFGYTF
-,-,TRBV4-1,TRBJ1-1,TGCGCCAGCAGCCAAGGAAGGGACAACTTCCCCCCCACTGAAGCTTTCTTT,CASSQGRDNFPPTEAFF
-,-,TRBV9,TRBJ2-7,TGTGCCAGCAGCGCCCTGGGCGCGGGGCCTCGCGACGAGCAGTACTTC,CASSALGAGPRDEQYF
-,-,TRBV11-2,TRBJ2-1,TGTGCCAGCACCGGGATTATAACTTACAATGAGCAGTTCTTC,CASTGIITYNEQFF
TRBD1,-,TRBV5-1,TRBJ2-7,TGCGCCAGCACAACACAGGGGGGCGAGCAGTACTTC,CASTTQGGEQYF
-,few,TRBV2,TRBJ1-6,TGTGCCAGCAGCTATTTGAGGCAGGGTAATTCACCCCTCCACTTT,CASSYLRQGNSPLHF
TRBD1,-,TRBV7-9,TRBJ1-2,TGTGCCAGCAGTCAATCAGGGGGCTTCGGCTACACCTTC,CASSQSGGFGYTF
-,-,TRBV5-5,TRBJ1-5,TGTGCCAGCAGCTTGGAGCCCAGCAATCAGCCCCAGCATTTT,CASSLEPSNQPQHF
TRBD2,-,TRBV15,TRBJ2-3,TGTGCCACCAGCAGAGACAGGGAGGGAGGCACAGATACGCAGTATTTT,CATSRDREGGTDTQYF
TRBD1,-,TRBV7-2,TRBJ1-5,TGTGCCAGCAGCTCCGGACAGGGCGGCAATCAGCCCCAGCATTTT,CASSSGQGGNQPQHF